Each of the 6 T cell receptor beta chains below was sequenced from the same sample in a study of T-cell reconstitution after alpha-beta-depleted transplantation in children. TCRbeta library construction was performed incorporating unique molecular identifiers. TCRdb reprocessed the PCR reads via MiXCR and lists one record per CDR3 protein. Here the sample spans 530,000 or so distinct CDR3 sequences, 20% to 30% being singletons. Sample: PBMCs, taken before TCRalphabeta/CD19-depleted stem cell transplant. The receptor source for this set is a boy in the first two years of life with Wiskott-Aldrich syndrome, due to receive a stem cell transplant.

The rearrangement links TRBV4-2 to TRBJ2-2; 11 nucleotides match TRBD2. Germline V CDR1 and CDR2: LGHNA, YNFKEQ. CDR3 size: 18 residues. V lost 4 bases and J lost 4; bases outside the gene matches: 11. The DNA for the CDR3 is TGTGCCAGCAGCCCAGAAAAAATCGGGACTAGCGGCACCGGGGAGCTGTTTTTT. Translating it yields CASSPEKIGTSGTGELFF.

In its sample, this clonotype was seen a few times. The gene calls are TRBV7-2 and TRBJ2-7, with 12 nucleotides matching TRBD2. This CDR3 comprises 16 residues. Germline CDR1 and CDR2: SGHTA and FQGNSA. Trimming removed 5 bases from V and 2 bases from J; junction bases left unmatched: 7. For the CDR3, the DNA is TGTGCCAGCAGCCGCAGACTAGCGGGAGTCACCTACGAGCAGTACTTC. Translation gives CASSRRLAGVTYEQYF. The full variable domain, in which reference TRBV7-2 and TRBJ2-7 provide the parts outside the CDR3, is GAGVSQSPSNKVTEKGKDVELRCDPISGHTALYWYRQSLGQGLEFLIYFQGNSAPDKSGLPSDRFSAERTGGSVSTLTIQRTQQEDSAVYLCASSRRLAGVTYEQYFGPGTRLTVT.

The chain carries TRBV10-3 and TRBJ2-1; 15 bases align to TRBD2. This CDR3 has 16 amino acids. J was trimmed by 7 bases and V by 2 bases; bases with no gene match: 3. Germline CDR1 ENHRY, CDR2 SYGVKD. CDR3 region: CAISEGGLAGGNEQFF. The CDR3 DNA reads as TGTGCCATCAGTGAGGGGGGACTAGCGGGAGGTAATGAGCAGTTCTTC.

J is TRBJ2-5 and V is TRBV2, with D perhaps matching TRBD1 (6 bases). Germline CDR1 is SNHLY and CDR2 is FYNNEI. CDR3 size: 16 residues. The V end lost 2 bases, the J end lost 1 base, and 14 bases lay between the germline ends. CDR3 sequence reads: CASSETGGQRQETQYF. CDR3 in DNA: TGTGCCAGCAGTGAAACGGGCGGACAGCGCCAAGAGACCCAGTACTTC.

This clonotype has only a few counts. The rearrangement uses TRBV12-3 or TRBV12-4 and TRBJ2-7, with 8 bases matching TRBD1. Unmatched junction bases numbered 5, after V lost 5 bases and J lost 2 bases. The length of the CDR3 is 14 residues. The CDR3 DNA follows: TGTGCCAGCAGTAAACAGGGGGGAGCCTACGAGCAGTACTTC. This sequence encodes CASSKQGGAYEQYF.

This chain joins TRBV7-2 and TRBJ2-7; D unresolved. The germline V and J ends were trimmed by 1 base and 3 bases, with 16 bases remaining between them. CDR1 is SGHTA and CDR2 is FQGNSA in the germline V gene. There are 16 residues in the CDR3. CDR3 amino acids: CASSLVSGSNFYEQYF. CDR3 bases: TGTGCCAGCAGCTTAGTATCGGGTTCCAACTTCTACGAGCAGTACTTC.